The entry below gives a single TCR beta chain sequence along with its context. This receptor's antigen is unknown. Qualities for individual bases were not recorded, and no much larger clone is one base off. V loses 6 bases, J loses 2 bases, and the germline ends lie 4 bases apart. CDR1 ENHRY and CDR2 SYGVKD are derived from the germline V gene. Counted from cysteine to phenylalanine, this CDR3 has 12 amino acids. The kept DNA is CDR3 alone, 36 bases in frame from the first base. Libraries were constructed by PCR. Sequencing was performed on an Illumina HiSeq 2500. TCR library preparation used molecular barcoding, with unique molecular identifiers applied to normalize quantification of the TCRbeta repertoire. In-frame beta chains were kept once TCRdb had trimmed the public reads at Q25 with fastp and called clones with MiXCR. One record per CDR3 amino acid sequence lists the most common genes and DNA. Present in this sample are around 370,000 distinct CDR3 sequences, about a tenth of which were seen just once. The leading ten clones occupy 2.4% of the sample.

This entry comes from a study of T-cell reconstitution after alpha-beta-depleted transplantation in children listed by TCRdb under 2016. Turning to the overall study: The study quantitatively tracked T-cell immune reconstitution after TCRalphabeta/CD19-depleted allogeneic hematopoietic cell transplantation in children using TCR repertoire profiling.

The V and J genes are TRBV10-3 and TRBJ2-2; the D gene cannot be named for sure. This sequence originates from a human donor who donated a stem cell graft to a child with acute lymphoblastic leukemia. The material sequenced was PBMCs from the stem cell graft donor, taken from the stem cell graft. CDR3 sequence: CAIRPNTGELFF. The nucleotide sequence is given as TGTGCCATCAGACCCAACACCGGGGAGCTGTTTTTT.